These T cell receptor beta chains were read from a single sample in a study of coeliac disease. Some clones are missing from TCRdb's copy, which holds only in-frame ones; the method was immunoSEQ multiplex PCR. The table includes 4,200 or so clones, just over 60% detected once. The material sequenced was intraepithelial lymphocytes from the gut. The receptors originated from a man in his sixties or seventies with active celiac disease. The CDR3 runs from the conserved cysteine through the conserved F or W. Fields, in order: clone size, D gene, V gene, CDR3 length, J gene, CDR3 DNA, CDR3 protein. A D gene is named only where the DNA matches it firmly. A row's size may be missing; if present it is once, few, many or a size class.

clone_size: few
d_call: .
v_call: TRBV7-9
cdr3_length: 16
j_call: TRBJ2-3
cdr3_nt: TGTGCCAGCAGGCCAAGGGGGTCTACTAGCACAGATACGCAGTATTTT
cdr3_aa: CASRPRGSTSTDTQYF

clone_size: .
d_call: .
v_call: TRBV5-5
cdr3_length: 14
j_call: TRBJ2-3
cdr3_nt: TGTGCCAGCAGCTTCGGGACAAGCACAGATACGCAGTATTTT
cdr3_aa: CASSFGTSTDTQYF

clone_size: few
d_call: .
v_call: TRBV7-7
cdr3_length: 15
j_call: TRBJ2-1
cdr3_nt: TGTGCTAGCAGCTTAGCAGGGGCCGATTACAATGAGCAGTTCTTC
cdr3_aa: CASSLAGADYNEQFF

clone_size: .
d_call: .
v_call: TRBV9
cdr3_length: 14
j_call: TRBJ2-2
cdr3_nt: TGTGCCAGCAGCGGCGGCCACTCCACCGGGGAGCTGTTTTTT
cdr3_aa: CASSGGHSTGELFF

clone_size: few
d_call: TRBD1
v_call: TRBV7-3
cdr3_length: 13
j_call: TRBJ1-2
cdr3_nt: TGTGCCAGCAGCTTAAATGCAGGGGGTGGCTACACCTTC
cdr3_aa: CASSLNAGGGYTF

clone_size: .
d_call: TRBD1
v_call: TRBV5-1
cdr3_length: 15
j_call: TRBJ1-2
cdr3_nt: TGCGCCAGCAGCCCCCGAATGACAGGGAACTATGGCTACACCTTC
cdr3_aa: CASSPRMTGNYGYTF

clone_size: few
d_call: TRBD2
v_call: TRBV13
cdr3_length: 15
j_call: TRBJ2-1
cdr3_nt: TGTGCCAGCAGCCAAGGACTAGCGGGTTACAATGAGCAGTTCTTC
cdr3_aa: CASSQGLAGYNEQFF

clone_size: few
d_call: TRBD2
v_call: TRBV27
cdr3_length: 16
j_call: TRBJ2-3
cdr3_nt: TGTGCCAGCAGCGGGACTAGCGGAATTTACACAGATACGCAGTATTTT
cdr3_aa: CASSGTSGIYTDTQYF

clone_size: .
d_call: TRBD1
v_call: TRBV6-5
cdr3_length: 14
j_call: TRBJ1-6
cdr3_nt: TGTGCCAGCAGTGGTCAGGGGGTTAATTCACCCCTCCACTTT
cdr3_aa: CASSGQGVNSPLHF

clone_size: few
d_call: TRBD1
v_call: TRBV10-2
cdr3_length: 16
j_call: TRBJ1-5
cdr3_nt: TGCGCCAGCAGTGCGGGACAGGGTCCCTCCAATCAGCCCCAGCATTTT
cdr3_aa: CASSAGQGPSNQPQHF

clone_size: .
d_call: TRBD2
v_call: TRBV11-2
cdr3_length: 16
j_call: TRBJ2-3
cdr3_nt: TGTGCCAGCAGGTCTCCTAGCGGAGCTAGCACAGATACGCAGTATTTT
cdr3_aa: CASRSPSGASTDTQYF

clone_size: once
d_call: .
v_call: TRBV6-5
cdr3_length: 15
j_call: TRBJ2-1
cdr3_nt: TGTGCCAGCAGTTATCATCCTAGCGCAAACAATGAGCAGTTCTTC
cdr3_aa: CASSYHPSANNEQFF

clone_size: .
d_call: .
v_call: TRBV29-1
cdr3_length: 16
j_call: TRBJ2-6
cdr3_nt: TGCAGCGTTGAATCAGGGATAAGGCCTGGGGCCAACGTCCTGACTTTC
cdr3_aa: CSVESGIRPGANVLTF

clone_size: .
d_call: TRBD1
v_call: TRBV7-3
cdr3_length: 15
j_call: TRBJ1-3
cdr3_nt: TGTGCCAGCAGCTCCGGGACAGGGTTGGGAAACACCATATATTTT
cdr3_aa: CASSSGTGLGNTIYF

clone_size: .
d_call: .
v_call: TRBV10-1
cdr3_length: 12
j_call: TRBJ2-5
cdr3_nt: TGCGCCAGCAGTGAGAACGGGGAGACCCAGTACTTC
cdr3_aa: CASSENGETQYF

clone_size: .
d_call: .
v_call: TRBV2
cdr3_length: 14
j_call: TRBJ1-6
cdr3_nt: TGTGCCAGCAGTCAACCGGGGGGGGATTCTCCCCTCCACTTT
cdr3_aa: CASSQPGGDSPLHF

clone_size: medium-sized
d_call: TRBD2
v_call: TRBV4-2
cdr3_length: 15
j_call: TRBJ2-5
cdr3_nt: TGTGCCAGCAGTCAGTCAGCGGGAGGTGGAGAGACCCAGTACTTC
cdr3_aa: CASSQSAGGGETQYF

clone_size: .
d_call: TRBD1
v_call: TRBV14
cdr3_length: 16
j_call: TRBJ2-4
cdr3_nt: TGTGCCAGCAGCCCCACAGGGGGACGAGCCAAAAACATTCAGTACTTC
cdr3_aa: CASSPTGGRAKNIQYF

clone_size: few
d_call: TRBD1
v_call: TRBV2
cdr3_length: 15
j_call: TRBJ1-1
cdr3_nt: TGTGCCAGCAGTGAAAGACAGGGGATGAACACTGAAGCTTTCTTT
cdr3_aa: CASSERQGMNTEAFF

clone_size: few
d_call: TRBD1
v_call: TRBV28
cdr3_length: 16
j_call: TRBJ1-2
cdr3_nt: TGTGCCAGCAGTTTATCAGGGGGCCAACTTAACTATGGCTACACCTTC
cdr3_aa: CASSLSGGQLNYGYTF

clone_size: .
d_call: .
v_call: TRBV13
cdr3_length: 16
j_call: TRBJ2-2
cdr3_nt: TGTGCCAGCAGCTTAGGGGCTCGCGGCCCTACCGGGGAGCTGTTTTTT
cdr3_aa: CASSLGARGPTGELFF

clone_size: .
d_call: TRBD1
v_call: TRBV4-1
cdr3_length: 15
j_call: TRBJ2-2
cdr3_nt: TGCGCCAGCAGCCAGGGCAGGGGGCTAGCCGTGGAGCTGTTTTTT
cdr3_aa: CASSQGRGLAVELFF

clone_size: .
d_call: .
v_call: TRBV4-3
cdr3_length: 16
j_call: TRBJ1-5
cdr3_nt: TGCGCCAGCAGCCAAGATTGGCAGGGATTCGGTCAGCCCCAGCATTTT
cdr3_aa: CASSQDWQGFGQPQHF

clone_size: .
d_call: .
v_call: TRBV27
cdr3_length: 13
j_call: TRBJ2-7
cdr3_nt: TGTGCCAGCAGTCCCGGGAACTCCTACGAGCAGTACTTC
cdr3_aa: CASSPGNSYEQYF

clone_size: few
d_call: .
v_call: TRBV7-2
cdr3_length: 14
j_call: TRBJ2-5
cdr3_nt: TGTGCCAGCAGCTTAGCCGGGAGCCAAGAGACCCAGTACTTC
cdr3_aa: CASSLAGSQETQYF

clone_size: .
d_call: .
v_call: TRBV30
cdr3_length: 14
j_call: TRBJ2-7
cdr3_nt: TGTGCCTGGAAGAAGGGGGTGCACCCCTACGAGCAGTACTTC
cdr3_aa: CAWKKGVHPYEQYF

clone_size: .
d_call: TRBD2
v_call: TRBV29-1
cdr3_length: 15
j_call: TRBJ2-2
cdr3_nt: TGCAGCGTTGGGAAAGGACGGGGGGTCCCCGGGGAGCTGTTTTTT
cdr3_aa: CSVGKGRGVPGELFF

clone_size: .
d_call: .
v_call: TRBV19
cdr3_length: 17
j_call: TRBJ2-2
cdr3_nt: TGTGCCAGTAGTATGTCTAGCGAGTATCCGAACACCGGGGAGCTGTTTTTT
cdr3_aa: CASSMSSEYPNTGELFF

clone_size: few
d_call: .
v_call: TRBV27
cdr3_length: 15
j_call: TRBJ1-6
cdr3_nt: TGTGCCAGCAGTTTCGGCGGTGGGTGGGATTCACCCCTCCACTTT
cdr3_aa: CASSFGGGWDSPLHF

clone_size: .
d_call: TRBD1
v_call: TRBV27
cdr3_length: 16
j_call: TRBJ2-5
cdr3_nt: TGTGCCAGCAGTAGCTACCTCACAGGGGGCGCGGAGACCCAGTACTTC
cdr3_aa: CASSSYLTGGAETQYF

clone_size: .
d_call: TRBD2
v_call: TRBV11-2
cdr3_length: 16
j_call: TRBJ2-3
cdr3_nt: TGTGCCAGCAGCTTAGTTGGTAGCGGGGGGTTAGATACGCAGTATTTT
cdr3_aa: CASSLVGSGGLDTQYF

clone_size: few
d_call: TRBD1
v_call: TRBV5-6
cdr3_length: 16
j_call: TRBJ2-2
cdr3_nt: TGTGCCAGCAGCCAAGCAACTACAGGGGTGTTCGGGGAGCTGTTTTTT
cdr3_aa: CASSQATTGVFGELFF

clone_size: .
d_call: .
v_call: TRBV19
cdr3_length: 12
j_call: TRBJ2-7
cdr3_nt: TGTGCCAGTAGTCCGGGGTGGTCCGAGCAGTACTTC
cdr3_aa: CASSPGWSEQYF

clone_size: .
d_call: .
v_call: TRBV5-5
cdr3_length: 16
j_call: TRBJ2-1
cdr3_nt: TGTGCCAGCAGCCCCCCTATCGGGGGGCCATACAATGAGCAGTTCTTC
cdr3_aa: CASSPPIGGPYNEQFF

clone_size: .
d_call: .
v_call: TRBV19
cdr3_length: 19
j_call: TRBJ1-4
cdr3_nt: TGTGCCAGTAGTACCCCTCCGACAGGAGATCTCACTTCCAATGAAAAACTGTTTTTT
cdr3_aa: CASSTPPTGDLTSNEKLFF

clone_size: .
d_call: TRBD1
v_call: TRBV28
cdr3_length: 15
j_call: TRBJ2-7
cdr3_nt: TGTGCCAGCAGTTTACCCGGACAGGGATCCTACGAGCAGTACTTC
cdr3_aa: CASSLPGQGSYEQYF

clone_size: .
d_call: TRBD2
v_call: TRBV7-2
cdr3_length: 16
j_call: TRBJ2-7
cdr3_nt: TGTGCCAGCAGGCTCAACAGCGGGGGTCTCTCCTACGAGCAGTACTTC
cdr3_aa: CASRLNSGGLSYEQYF

clone_size: few
d_call: TRBD1
v_call: TRBV5-6
cdr3_length: 15
j_call: TRBJ1-1
cdr3_nt: TGTGCCAGCAGCTTGGGCGCGGGACAGGGGGCTGAAGCTTTCTTT
cdr3_aa: CASSLGAGQGAEAFF

clone_size: .
d_call: .
v_call: TRBV7-6
cdr3_length: 17
j_call: TRBJ2-1
cdr3_nt: TGTGCCAGCAGCTTTAATCCACCGCGTATTCTCGACAATGAGCAGTTCTTC
cdr3_aa: CASSFNPPRILDNEQFF

clone_size: .
d_call: TRBD1
v_call: TRBV6-1
cdr3_length: 24
j_call: TRBJ2-5
cdr3_nt: TGTGCCAGCAGTGAAAGGGGACAGGGGACAGGATCGGTCATAGCGTACACATACCAAGAGACCCAGTACTTC
cdr3_aa: CASSERGQGTGSVIAYTYQETQYF

clone_size: few
d_call: .
v_call: TRBV12-5
cdr3_length: 14
j_call: TRBJ2-5
cdr3_nt: TGTGCTAGTGGCCCCAGTGCTTTGGGGCAGACCCAGTACTTC
cdr3_aa: CASGPSALGQTQYF

clone_size: .
d_call: TRBD2
v_call: TRBV30
cdr3_length: 14
j_call: TRBJ2-5
cdr3_nt: TGTGCCTGGAGTAAACTAGCGGGGGGAGAGACCCAGTACTTC
cdr3_aa: CAWSKLAGGETQYF

clone_size: .
d_call: .
v_call: TRBV7-2
cdr3_length: 15
j_call: TRBJ2-7
cdr3_nt: TGTGCCAGCAGCTTAGACGGGACACTTTCCTACGAGCAGTACTTC
cdr3_aa: CASSLDGTLSYEQYF

clone_size: .
d_call: .
v_call: TRBV9
cdr3_length: 13
j_call: TRBJ2-7
cdr3_nt: TGTGCCAGCAGCGTTGGGACTCCGGACGAGCAGTACTTC
cdr3_aa: CASSVGTPDEQYF

clone_size: few
d_call: TRBD1
v_call: TRBV6-5
cdr3_length: 16
j_call: TRBJ1-6
cdr3_nt: TGTGCCAGCAGTTCCCCTCGACAGGGCGCTAATTCACCCCTCCACTTT
cdr3_aa: CASSSPRQGANSPLHF

clone_size: .
d_call: TRBD2
v_call: TRBV7-2
cdr3_length: 17
j_call: TRBJ2-1
cdr3_nt: TGTGCCAGCAGCTTAGCGGGGCTGACTAGCGGGGGGGGTGAGCAGTTCTTC
cdr3_aa: CASSLAGLTSGGGEQFF

clone_size: .
d_call: .
v_call: TRBV7-9
cdr3_length: 12
j_call: TRBJ1-3
cdr3_nt: TGTGCCAGCAGCTCGACAGGAAACACCATATATTTT
cdr3_aa: CASSSTGNTIYF

clone_size: .
d_call: TRBD1
v_call: TRBV7-3
cdr3_length: 14
j_call: TRBJ1-1
cdr3_nt: TGTGCCAGCAGCCTAGGGACAGAACACACTGAAGCTTTCTTT
cdr3_aa: CASSLGTEHTEAFF

clone_size: .
d_call: TRBD2
v_call: TRBV9
cdr3_length: 17
j_call: TRBJ2-5
cdr3_nt: TGTGCCAGCAGCCCAAGGACTAGCGGGGGGGCCCGAGAGACCCAGTACTTC
cdr3_aa: CASSPRTSGGARETQYF

clone_size: .
d_call: TRBD1
v_call: TRBV20-1
cdr3_length: 10
j_call: TRBJ1-2
cdr3_nt: TGCAGACAGGGGCCCTATGGCTACACCTTC
cdr3_aa: CRQGPYGYTF

clone_size: .
d_call: TRBD1
v_call: TRBV6-1
cdr3_length: 14
j_call: TRBJ1-4
cdr3_nt: TGTGCCAGCAGTGCTGGGACAGCCTTCGAAAAACTGTTTTTT
cdr3_aa: CASSAGTAFEKLFF

clone_size: .
d_call: .
v_call: TRBV7-9
cdr3_length: 15
j_call: TRBJ1-2
cdr3_nt: TGTGCCAGCAGCTTAGTGTTAGCAGGGGACTATGGCTACACCTTC
cdr3_aa: CASSLVLAGDYGYTF